This T cell receptor (beta chain) appears in the sequencing data of a study of T cells in Graves' hyperthyroidism and ophthalmopathy. Ophthalmopathy patients had moderate-to-severe active disease, CAS ≥3, NOSPECS ≥4, and disease duration under 3 months. Each diagnosis drew on symptoms, thyroxine, TRAb, thyroid ultrasound and orbital computed tomography findings. What was amplified from RNA transcripts were TCR beta CDR3 regions. In the first-round RT-PCR of the TCR CDR3, the HTBI primer set was used. TCRdb recomputed calls from the multiplex PCR reads with MiXCR, one row per CDR3 protein. The sample includes more than 350,000 distinct CDR3 sequences, about 14% of them seen just once. Findings and limits, study-wide: Blood shared most expanded thyroid clonotypes above 0.001.

Germline V lookup: CDR1 SGHTS, CDR2 YDEGEE. This CDR3 has 17 amino acids. V lost 1 base to trimming and J lost 7 bases; unmatched junction nucleotides: 11. Regarding this clonotype: What it binds is not known.

The clonotype was recovered from a woman aged 25 to 39 with Graves' ophthalmopathy. The sample taken for sequencing was blood. This sequence joins TRBV5-8 and TRBJ2-1; TRBD2 agrees at 10 bases. CDR3 coding DNA: TGTGCCAGCAGCTTGAGGAGCGGGGGGGCTAGGGGGAATGAGCAGTTCTTC. Protein: CASSLRSGGARGNEQFF.